These 22 T cell receptor beta chains share one sample of origin, sequenced in a study of CD8 T cells in ankylosing spondylitis. TCRdb passed the 5' RACE reads through MiXCR, listing each CDR3 protein once. The sample holds roughly 150,000 distinct CDR3 sequences, about a third seen once. The sample comprised synovial fluid, either unsorted or a sorted T cell fraction (not recorded which). These receptors came from a male donor with ankylosing spondylitis.

The chain joins TRBV4-2 to TRBJ2-1, with 11 bases matching TRBD2. From germline, CDR1 is LGHNA and CDR2 YNFKEQ. CDR3 size: 20 residues. Germline trimming cut 1 base from V and 1 base from J; bases unmatched to any gene: 12. This chain's CDR3 is CASSQVLATSGTSSYNEQFF. CDR3 sequence (DNA): TGTGCCAGCAGCCAAGTTTTAGCGACTAGCGGGACTTCTTCCTACAATGAGCAGTTCTTC.

The rearrangement uses TRBV9 and TRBJ2-7, with 7 bases fitting TRBD2. Germline-derived CDR1 and CDR2 are SGDLS and YYNGEE. With V trimmed by 4 bases and J by 2 bases, 12 bases remained unmatched. The CDR3 totals 16 residues. The CDR3 protein is CASSSTRVAGPYEQYF. The DNA of the CDR3 is TGTGCCAGCAGCTCCACCCGGGTAGCGGGTCCCTACGAGCAGTACTTC.

This clonotype was picked up a small number of times. V usage is TRBV3-1 and J usage is TRBJ1-2, with D unclear. Germline V gene lookup returns CDR1 LGHDT and CDR2 YNNKEL (reference sequence). This CDR3 has 14 amino acids. Trimming stripped 0 bases from V and 4 bases from J, with 9 bases between. The CDR3 bases are TGTGCCAGCAGCCAAGATACCGCGGGCTATGGCTACACCTTC. It specifies CASSQDTAGYGYTF.

This clonotype was picked up many times. This chain links TRBV5-1 with TRBJ2-7; TRBD2 matches at 8 bases. Germline V gene lookup returns CDR1 SGHRS and CDR2 YFSETQ. Trimming removed 0 bases from V and 6 bases from J; junction bases left unmatched: 17. CDR3 length: 18 amino acids. The CDR3 DNA reads TGCGCCAGCAGCTTGGTCGGACAACTTAAGCGGGAGTGGGGCGAGCAGTACTTC. Translating it yields CASSLVGQLKREWGEQYF.

The chain is built from TRBV12-3 or TRBV12-4 and TRBJ2-1; TRBD2 aligns across 9 bases. This CDR3 contains 15 residues. Losses at the gene ends were 6 bases for V and 8 bases for J; bases not matched to a gene: 11. CDR3: CASRPGGLARDEQFF. CDR3 coding DNA: TGTGCCAGCAGGCCGGGCGGACTAGCGAGGGATGAGCAGTTCTTC.

This clonotype was found a few times. The chain couples TRBV11-1 to TRBJ2-7; TRBD1 aligns across 7 bases. CDR3 size: 15 residues. V was clipped by 5 bases and J by 0 bases; unmatched bases: 7. Germline V gene data show CDR1 as SGHAT and CDR2 as FQDESV (reference sequence). The CDR3 spells CASSPRTGTSYEQYF. Here the CDR3 DNA reads TGTGCCAGCAGCCCGCGGACAGGCACCTCCTACGAGCAGTACTTC.

The count of this clonotype is one. The J gene is TRBJ1-2, the V gene TRBV6-1; D call uncertain. This CDR3 has 12 residues. From germline, CDR1 is MNHNS and CDR2 SASEGT. Between the trimmed V and J ends, which lost 6 bases and 6 bases, there was a span of 11 bases. As DNA, the CDR3 is TGTGCCAGCAGGGAATCCTACAATGGCTACACCTTC. The encoded protein is CASRESYNGYTF.

This clonotype was observed at least ten times. The chain recombines TRBV29-1 with TRBJ2-5; D possibly corresponds to TRBD2 (6 bases). Germline CDR1 SQVTM, CDR2 ANQGSEA. With 6 bases removed from V and 5 bases from J, the gap between germline ends came to 16 bases. The CDR3 sequence is 13 residues long. CDR3 in amino acids: CSVLGLMRETQYF. The CDR3 bases are TGCAGCGTCCTAGGACTAATGAGGGAGACCCAGTACTTC.

This clonotype was counted at least ten times. The rearrangement uses TRBV12-3 or TRBV12-4 and TRBJ2-3; D is unresolved. The V end was cut by 3 bases, the J end by 5 bases, with 3 bases between. The CDR3 consists of 11 residues. The CDR3 nucleotides read TGTGCCAGCAGTTTTTTAGATACGCAGTATTTT. Protein product: CASSFLDTQYF.

CDR3 protein: CASSTGQGWNTEAFF. The DNA for the CDR3 is TGTGCCAGCAGCACGGGACAGGGGTGGAACACTGAAGCTTTCTTT. The chain combines TRBV5-4 with TRBJ1-1, with 10 nucleotides matching TRBD1. V shed 4 bases, J shed 1 base, and the junction held 4 bases outside the gene matches. Germline V gives CDR1 SGHNT, CDR2 YYREEE (reference sequence). This CDR3 comprises 15 residues.

The gene calls are TRBV10-3 and TRBJ2-1, with TRBD2 identical over 12 bases. J gave up 1 base and V 8 bases, and 6 bases lay outside the gene matches. Germline V CDR1 and CDR2: ENHRY, SYGVKD. This CDR3 has 16 residues. The CDR3 nucleotides are TGTGCCATCGGGCTAGCGGGAGGGTTTTCCTACAATGAGCAGTTCTTC. Translated: CAIGLAGGFSYNEQFF.

This clonotype has more than one count but fewer than ten. This rearrangement joins TRBV6-2 or TRBV6-3 to TRBJ2-7; weak D call: TRBD2 (6 bases). Germline V gene sequence: CDR1 MNHEY, CDR2 SVGEGT. V lost 5 bases to trimming and J lost 4 bases, with 18 bases between them. CDR3 size: 15 residues. The CDR3 DNA follows: TGTGCCAGCAGTGGACCCGGGACTCGTACATACGAGCAGTACTTC. Its translation: CASSGPGTRTYEQYF.

This clonotype was counted many times. V is TRBV6-1 and J is TRBJ2-3; 13 positions match TRBD2. V dropped 6 bases and J dropped 4; count of bases not matched to a gene: 7. CDR1 and CDR2 from the germline V gene are MNHNS and SASEGT. This CDR3 contains 16 residues. In DNA form, the CDR3 reads TGTGCCAGCAGCTCCCACGGACTAGCGGGAGCAGATACGCAGTATTTT. Protein sequence: CASSSHGLAGADTQYF.

This sequence joins TRBV10-3 and TRBJ1-1, with D unresolved. V dropped 0 bases and J dropped 8 bases, with 7 bases sitting between them. Germline-derived CDR1 and CDR2 are ENHRY and SYGVKD. The CDR3 runs to 12 residues. CDR3 bases: TGTGCCATCAGTGAGTCGGTAGGGGAAGCTTTCTTT. Protein product: CAISESVGEAFF.

This clonotype was seen more than once but under ten times. V usage is TRBV10-3 and J usage is TRBJ2-3; 7 nucleotides align to TRBD2. Germline V gene lookup returns CDR1 ENHRY and CDR2 SYGVKD. CDR3 length: 13 residues. V shed 6 bases, J shed 5 bases, and the junction held 5 bases outside the gene matches. The CDR3: CAISAGEEDTQYF. In DNA, the CDR3 is TGTGCCATCAGCGCGGGGGAGGAAGATACGCAGTATTTT.

A few counts support this clonotype. The chain is built from TRBV12-3 or TRBV12-4 and TRBJ2-7, with a weak D call TRBD1 (6 bases). This CDR3 region has 15 residues. Trimming removed 5 bases from V and 4 bases from J, with 18 bases in between. The CDR3 is CASSQQGSPLYEQYF. CDR3 nucleotides: TGTGCCAGCAGTCAACAGGGATCCCCTCTGTACGAGCAGTACTTC.

The gene calls are TRBV6-2 or TRBV6-3 and TRBJ2-1; TRBD2 is a possible D gene (6 bases). This CDR3 is 15 amino acids long. Trimming shortened V by 4 bases and J by 2 bases, and 12 bases separated the two germline ends. Germline loops: CDR1 MNHEY, CDR2 SVGEGT. The CDR3 spells CASSFEGGPYNEQFF. The CDR3 DNA reads TGTGCCAGCAGTTTCGAGGGAGGACCCTACAATGAGCAGTTCTTC.

The table lists this clonotype with a few counts. The chain joins TRBV12-3 or TRBV12-4 to TRBJ1-5; D unclear. With 0 bases removed from V and 5 bases from J, the gap between germline ends came to 8 bases. CDR3 length: 14 residues. Here the CDR3 DNA reads TGTGCCAGCAGTTTAGCAGGGTCGTATCAGCCCCAGCATTTT. It encodes CASSLAGSYQPQHF.

CDR3 sequence (DNA): TGCGCCAGCAGCCAAGAAGTGAGCGGGAGGGCCCAAACCGGGGAGCTGTTTTTT. Its translation is CASSQEVSGRAQTGELFF. This chain joins TRBV4-3 and TRBJ2-2; 10 nucleotides match TRBD2. The CDR3 is made up of 18 amino acids. The V segment lost 0 bases and the J segment 5 bases; nucleotides outside the gene matches: 9. CDR1 LGHNA and CDR2 YSLEER come from the germline V gene.

This chain links TRBV5-1 with TRBJ1-3; tentative D call: TRBD1 (5 bases). Trimming stripped 5 bases from V and 0 bases from J, with 12 bases between. Germline assignment: CDR1 SGHRS and CDR2 YFSETQ. The CDR3 has 15 amino acids. CDR3 region: CASSTGRSSGNTIYF. CDR3 bases: TGCGCCAGCAGTACGGGACGGAGCTCTGGAAACACCATATATTTT.

This clonotype has only a few counts. V gene TRBV4-3 combines with J gene TRBJ2-7; possibly TRBD1 for D (6 bases). V lost 1 base and J 2 bases, leaving 9 bases between the germline ends. This CDR3 is built from 14 residues. The germline V gene has CDR1 LGHNA and CDR2 YSLEER. The CDR3 sequence is CASSQGGGAYEQYF. The CDR3 region has the DNA TGCGCCAGCAGCCAAGGTGGGGGCGCCTACGAGCAGTACTTC.

This clonotype has just a few counts. V and J are TRBV2 and TRBJ2-2; 12 bases match TRBD1. Germline lookup yields CDR1 SNHLY and CDR2 FYNNEI. The CDR3 is made up of 15 amino acids. The junction had 2 bases not matched to a gene; V was cut back by 5 bases and J by 4 bases. This chain's CDR3 is CASSRDRGPTGELFF. The CDR3 nucleotides read TGTGCCAGCAGTCGGGACAGGGGGCCCACCGGGGAGCTGTTTTTT. The full variable domain, with the rest looked up from reference TRBV2 and TRBJ2-2, is EPEVTQTPSHQVTQMGQEVILRCVPISNHLYFYWYRQILGQKVEFLVSFYNNEISEKSEIFDDQFSVERPDGSNFTLKIRSTKLEDSAMYFCASSRDRGPTGELFFGEGSRLTVL.